What follows are 9 T cell receptor beta chains derived from one specimen sequenced in a study of T cells in Graves' hyperthyroidism and ophthalmopathy. The CDR3 regions of TCR beta were amplified from RNA transcripts. The HTBI primer set drove a first-round RT-PCR of the TCR CDR3. TCRdb used MiXCR to reprocess the multiplex PCR reads, holding one entry per CDR3 protein. The data show about 180,000 distinct CDR3 sequences, about 17% seen once. The sequenced material came from blood. The receptors shown here come from a woman aged 45-65 years with Graves' hyperthyroidism.

At least ten counts were recorded for this clonotype. This chain uses TRBV9 with TRBJ1-3; D unclear. The CDR3 loop spans 14 amino acids. CDR1 SGDLS and CDR2 YYNGEE come from the germline V gene. Between the trimmed V and J ends, which lost 4 bases and 3 bases, there was a span of 11 bases. As DNA, the CDR3 is TGTGCCAGCAGCCCCGTTGCGGGTGGAAACACCATATATTTT. It is translated as CASSPVAGGNTIYF.

This clonotype came up many times. The V gene is TRBV5-5, the J gene TRBJ2-5, with D unresolved. The CDR3 is 15 amino acids. Trimming removed 4 bases at V and 4 bases at J, with 17 bases between. CDR1 and CDR2 from the germline V gene are SGHKS and YYEKEE (reference sequence). The CDR3 DNA sequence: TGTGCCAGCAGCCCCTTAGGCCTTTCCGGAGAGACCCAGTACTTC. Translating gives CASSPLGLSGETQYF.

This clonotype was picked up many times. The chain uses TRBV20-1 and TRBJ2-7; D is unresolved. The CDR3 is 15 amino acids. CDR1 DFQATT and CDR2 SNEGSKA come from the germline V gene (reference sequence). V lost 1 base, J lost 0 bases, and 13 bases lay in between. CDR3 nucleotides: TGCAGTGCTAGAGTGCGGTACACGAGCTCCTACGAGCAGTACTTC. Amino acid sequence: CSARVRYTSSYEQYF.

This clonotype was seen ten or more times. V is TRBV10-2 and J is TRBJ1-5, with TRBD1 matching 10 bases. The germline CDR1 and CDR2 sequences are WSHSY and SAAADI. The junction had 6 bases not matched to a gene; V was cut back by 4 bases and J by 9 bases. The CDR3 runs 14 residues. Here the CDR3 reads CASSGGTGVGPQHF. CDR3 nucleotide sequence: TGCGCCAGCAGTGGGGGGACAGGGGTGGGGCCCCAGCATTTT.

This clonotype occurred many times. This chain uses TRBV28 with TRBJ1-2, with D unclear. Trimming pared 2 bases from V and 0 bases from J, leaving 4 bases between. This CDR3 is 13 amino acids long. CDR1 MDHEN and CDR2 SYDVKM come from the germline V gene. CDR3 sequence (DNA): TGTGCCAGCAGTTTACGCCCTAACTATGGCTACACCTTC. It yields the protein CASSLRPNYGYTF.

This clonotype was seen ten or more times. V is TRBV20-1 and J is TRBJ1-1; D perhaps matches TRBD1 (6 bases). Germline values: CDR1 DFQATT, CDR2 SNEGSKA (reference sequence). The CDR3 length is 13 residues. V dropped 0 bases and J dropped 7 bases, with 12 bases sitting between them. The CDR3 DNA follows: TGCAGTGCTAGAGACCGACAGGTCTTTGAAGCTTTCTTT. Protein: CSARDRQVFEAFF.

This clonotype came up a few times. The chain has TRBV27 and TRBJ1-5; the D is unclear. Looked up from germline, CDR1 is MNHEY and CDR2 is SMNVEV (reference sequence). The ends were cut back, 7 bases at V and 0 bases at J, with 16 bases in the middle. The length of the CDR3 is 16 residues. The CDR3 DNA is TGTGCCAGCACCGCGCCTCAGCGAAATAGCAATCAGCCCCAGCATTTT. Translated, it gives CASTAPQRNSNQPQHF.

This clonotype has a count of ten or more. CDR3 sequence (DNA): TGTGCCAGCAGTGAAGCTCCCACTACGCTAGCCAAAAACATTCAGTACTTC. Translated, it gives CASSEAPTTLAKNIQYF. This sequence joins TRBV2 and TRBJ2-4; no firm D call. Germline CDR1 reads SNHLY; CDR2 reads FYNNEI. V was cut by 0 bases and J by 0 bases, with 12 bases left in between. This CDR3 spans 17 amino acids. Together with reference TRBV2 and TRBJ2-4, the CDR3 gives the full variable domain: EPEVTQTPSHQVTQMGQEVILRCVPISNHLYFYWYRQILGQKVEFLVSFYNNEISEKSEIFDDQFSVERPDGSNFTLKIRSTKLEDSAMYFCASSEAPTTLAKNIQYFGAGTRLSVL.

The sample holds many counts of this clonotype. The chain has TRBV4-1 and TRBJ1-4; D gene uncertain. The CDR3 consists of 12 residues. Germline V CDR1 and CDR2: MGHRA, YSYEKL. Trimming left V 4 bases short and J 8 bases short, with 8 bases between. This CDR3 reads CASSPSSEKLFF. CDR3 nucleotide sequence: TGCGCCAGCAGCCCCTCGTCGGAAAAACTGTTTTTT.